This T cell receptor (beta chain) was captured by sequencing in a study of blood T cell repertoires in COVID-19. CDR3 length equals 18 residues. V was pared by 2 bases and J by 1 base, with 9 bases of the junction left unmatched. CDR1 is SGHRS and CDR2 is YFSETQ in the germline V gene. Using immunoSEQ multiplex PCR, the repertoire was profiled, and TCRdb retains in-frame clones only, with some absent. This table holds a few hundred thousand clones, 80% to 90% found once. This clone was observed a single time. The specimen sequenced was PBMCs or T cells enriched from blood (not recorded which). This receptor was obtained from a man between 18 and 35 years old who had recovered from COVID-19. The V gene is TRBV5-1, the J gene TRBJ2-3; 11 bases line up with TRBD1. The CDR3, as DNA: TGCGCCAGCAGCTTTGGACCGGGACAGGGGGTAGGCACAGATACGCAGTATTTT. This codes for CASSFGPGQGVGTDTQYF.